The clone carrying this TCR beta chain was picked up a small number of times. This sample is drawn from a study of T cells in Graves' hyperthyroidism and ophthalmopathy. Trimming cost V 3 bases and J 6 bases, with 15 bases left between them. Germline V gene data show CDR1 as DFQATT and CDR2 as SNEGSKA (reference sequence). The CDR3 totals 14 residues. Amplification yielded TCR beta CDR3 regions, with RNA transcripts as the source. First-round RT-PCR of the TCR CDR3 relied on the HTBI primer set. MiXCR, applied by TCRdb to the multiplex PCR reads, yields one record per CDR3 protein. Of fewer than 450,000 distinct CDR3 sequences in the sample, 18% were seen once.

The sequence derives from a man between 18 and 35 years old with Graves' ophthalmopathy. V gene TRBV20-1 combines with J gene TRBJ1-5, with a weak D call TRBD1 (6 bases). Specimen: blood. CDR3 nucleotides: TGCAGTGCTAGTCCCCTACTAGGGGGTCAGCCCCAGCATTTT. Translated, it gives CSASPLLGGQPQHF.